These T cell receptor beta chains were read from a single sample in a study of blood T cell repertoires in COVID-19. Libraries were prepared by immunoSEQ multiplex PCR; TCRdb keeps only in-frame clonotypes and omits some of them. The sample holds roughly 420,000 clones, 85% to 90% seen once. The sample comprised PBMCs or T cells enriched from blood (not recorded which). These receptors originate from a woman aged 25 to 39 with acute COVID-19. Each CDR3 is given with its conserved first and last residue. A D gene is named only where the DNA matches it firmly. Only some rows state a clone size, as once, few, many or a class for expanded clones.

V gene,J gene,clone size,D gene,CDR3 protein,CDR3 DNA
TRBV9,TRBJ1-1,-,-,CASALAGTGNTEAFF,TGTGCCAGCGCCCTGGCGGGGACGGGCAACACTGAAGCTTTCTTT
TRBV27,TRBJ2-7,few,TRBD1,CAAGPRQGAYEQYF,TGTGCCGCCGGTCCCCGACAGGGGGCTTACGAGCAGTACTTC
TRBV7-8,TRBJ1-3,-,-,CASSLARVSPYPQTF,TGTGCCAGCAGCTTAGCGCGGGTGTCTCCATACCCTCAGACCTTT
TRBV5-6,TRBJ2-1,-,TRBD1,CASSTTGTGGNEQFF,TGTGCCAGCAGCACAACCGGGACAGGAGGCAATGAGCAGTTCTTC
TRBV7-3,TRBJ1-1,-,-,CASSAGLGTEAFF,TGTGCCAGCAGCGCAGGGTTAGGCACTGAAGCTTTCTTT
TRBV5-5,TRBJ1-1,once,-,CASSPETANTEAFF,TGTGCCAGCAGCCCTGAGACAGCGAACACTGAAGCTTTCTTT
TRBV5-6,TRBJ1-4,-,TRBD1,CASSFDRDEKLFF,TGTGCCAGCAGCTTTGACAGGGACGAAAAACTGTTTTTT
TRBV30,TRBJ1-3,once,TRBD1,CAWSVRPGQNFGNTIYF,TGTGCCTGGAGTGTACGACCGGGACAGAATTTTGGAAACACCATATATTTT
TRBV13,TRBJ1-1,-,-,CASSPQGNTEAFF,TGTGCCAGCAGCCCCCAGGGTAACACTGAAGCTTTCTTT
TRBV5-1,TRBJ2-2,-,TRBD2,CASSSPLAGGHTGELFF,TGCGCCAGCAGCTCCCCACTAGCGGGGGGGCACACCGGGGAGCTGTTTTTT
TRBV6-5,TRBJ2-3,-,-,CASSLGRSTDTQYF,TGTGCCAGCAGTTTGGGCAGAAGCACAGATACGCAGTATTTT